The T cell receptor (beta chain) under discussion was sequenced for a study of regulatory T cells in long-lasting Graves disease. iRepertoire HTBI primers and Arm-PCR of CDR3 regions built TCR beta libraries. TCRdb fed the multiplex PCR reads into MiXCR, producing one record per CDR3 protein. Here the sample spans approximately 470,000 distinct CDR3 sequences, about 16% being singletons. The time point was: newly diagnosed GD, antithyroid drugs for less than 3 months. The TCR library was made from RNA extracted from PBMCs. V was clipped by 8 bases and J by 5 bases; unmatched bases: 11. The CDR3 has 14 residues. Per germline, CDR1 SNHLY and CDR2 FYNNEI. Only one count was recorded for this clonotype. The sample was also linked to a second study, of T cells in Graves' hyperthyroidism and ophthalmopathy.

The TCR comes from a man aged 40-49 years with Graves disease. The source material was peripheral blood mononuclear cells (PBMCs), sampled at new diagnosis, from a patient treated with antithyroid drugs. V is TRBV2 and J is TRBJ2-5, with 7 bases that match TRBD2. CDR3 in amino acids: CASSERLGGETQYF. The CDR3 DNA follows: TGTGCCAGCTCCGAAAGGCTGGGAGGGGAGACCCAGTACTTC.